This T cell receptor beta chain appears in the sequencing data of a study of Ad26.COV2.S vaccination and SARS-CoV-2 variants. Study as a whole: The trial was COV1001 and the donor's arm was Ad26.COV2.S.

Treatment indicated: roughly 18 received Ad26.COV2.S at low or high dose, single or two shots; 5 received placebo; per-sample allocation not given. Specimens were obtained on day 63 following the first vaccine or placebo injection. Data came from immunoSEQ multiplex PCR; TCRdb stores just in-frame clones and leaves some out. In the table there are over 400,000 clones, about 90% of which are singletons. There are 12 residues in the CDR3. The ends were cut back, 5 bases at V and 8 bases at J, with 12 bases in the middle. Germline values: CDR1 SEHNR, CDR2 FQNEAQ (reference sequence). V and J are TRBV7-9 and TRBJ1-2; D is undetermined. This clonotype was obtained from a person between 18 and 65 years old who received the Ad26.COV2.S COVID-19 vaccine or a placebo. The sequenced sample was peripheral blood, obtained in a trial of Ad26.COV2.S vaccine versus placebo. The CDR3 protein is CASSPDPWGYTF. CDR3 nucleotide sequence: TGTGCCAGCAGCCCGGACCCTTGGGGCTACACCTTC.